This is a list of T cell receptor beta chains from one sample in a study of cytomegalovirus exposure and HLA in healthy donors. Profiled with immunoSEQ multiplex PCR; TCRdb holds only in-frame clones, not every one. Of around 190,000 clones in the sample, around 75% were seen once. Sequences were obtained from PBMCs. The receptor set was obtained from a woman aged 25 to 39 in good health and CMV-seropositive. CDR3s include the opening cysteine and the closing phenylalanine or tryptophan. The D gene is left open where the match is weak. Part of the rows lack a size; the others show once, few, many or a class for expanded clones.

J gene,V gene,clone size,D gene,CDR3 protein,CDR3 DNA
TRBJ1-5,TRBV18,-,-,CASCQGYNQPQHF,TGTGCCAGCTGCCAGGGGTATAATCAGCCCCAGCATTTT
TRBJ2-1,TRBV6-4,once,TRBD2,CASSDRAGKYNEQFF,TGTGCCAGCAGTGACCGAGCGGGAAAGTACAATGAGCAGTTCTTC
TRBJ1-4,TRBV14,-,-,CASPAGCGVGEKLFF,TGTGCCAGCCCCGCGGGGTGCGGGGTAGGGGAAAAACTGTTTTTT
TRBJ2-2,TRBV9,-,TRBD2,CASSASGGGELFF,TGTGCCAGCAGCGCCTCGGGGGGCGGGGAGCTGTTTTTT
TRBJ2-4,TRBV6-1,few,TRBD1,CASSEWTGEDIQYF,TGTGCCAGCAGTGAGTGGACAGGGGAGGACATTCAGTACTTC
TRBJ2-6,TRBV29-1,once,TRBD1,CSARTGTGANVLTF,TGCAGCGCGCGGACAGGGACTGGGGCCAACGTCCTGACTTTC
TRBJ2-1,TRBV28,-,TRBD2,CASSWRTSGRSSYNEQFF,TGTGCCAGCAGTTGGCGGACTAGCGGGAGAAGCTCCTACAATGAGCAGTTCTTC
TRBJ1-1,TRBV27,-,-,CASTDITEAFF,TGTGCCAGCACCGACATCACTGAAGCTTTCTTT
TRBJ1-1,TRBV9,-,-,CASSVDGGGTEAFF,TGTGCCAGCAGCGTAGATGGTGGGGGGACTGAAGCTTTCTTT
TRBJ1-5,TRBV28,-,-,CASSLLGNQPQHF,TGTGCCAGCAGTTTATTAGGCAATCAGCCCCAGCATTTT
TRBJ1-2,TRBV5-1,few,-,CASSPWPGNYGYTF,TGCGCCAGCAGCCCCTGGCCAGGAAACTATGGCTACACCTTC
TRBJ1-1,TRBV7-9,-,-,CASSLVGRVYTEAFF,TGTGCCAGCAGCTTAGTTGGCAGGGTTTACACTGAAGCTTTCTTT
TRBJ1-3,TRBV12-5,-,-,CASGSGGTIYF,TGTGCTAGTGGTTCCGGGGGCACCATATATTTT
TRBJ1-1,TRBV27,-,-,CASRERGTEAFF,TGTGCCAGCAGGGAACGGGGCACTGAAGCTTTCTTT
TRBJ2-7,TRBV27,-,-,CASSPTVSYEQYF,TGTGCCAGCAGTCCGACTGTATCCTACGAGCAGTACTTC
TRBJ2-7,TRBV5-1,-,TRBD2,CASSWKAGGTYEQYF,TGCGCCAGCAGCTGGAAAGCGGGAGGAACCTACGAGCAGTACTTC
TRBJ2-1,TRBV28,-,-,CASSLPSSYNEQFF,TGTGCCAGCAGTTTACCTAGCTCCTACAATGAGCAGTTCTTC
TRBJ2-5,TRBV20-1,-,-,CSAQGRETQYF,TGCAGTGCCCAGGGGAGAGAGACCCAGTACTTC
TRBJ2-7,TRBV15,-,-,CATSRGRGSYEQYF,TGTGCCACCAGCAGAGGACGCGGGTCCTACGAGCAGTACTTC
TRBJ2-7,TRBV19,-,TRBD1,CASTPGTGGYEQYF,TGTGCCAGTACCCCCGGGACAGGGGGTTACGAGCAGTACTTC
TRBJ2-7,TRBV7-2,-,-,CASSLDFRAYEQYF,TGTGCCAGCAGCTTAGACTTCCGGGCCTACGAGCAGTACTTC
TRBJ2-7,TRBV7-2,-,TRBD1,CASSSGTGVWQYF,TGTGCCAGCAGCTCCGGGACAGGGGTTTGGCAGTACTTC